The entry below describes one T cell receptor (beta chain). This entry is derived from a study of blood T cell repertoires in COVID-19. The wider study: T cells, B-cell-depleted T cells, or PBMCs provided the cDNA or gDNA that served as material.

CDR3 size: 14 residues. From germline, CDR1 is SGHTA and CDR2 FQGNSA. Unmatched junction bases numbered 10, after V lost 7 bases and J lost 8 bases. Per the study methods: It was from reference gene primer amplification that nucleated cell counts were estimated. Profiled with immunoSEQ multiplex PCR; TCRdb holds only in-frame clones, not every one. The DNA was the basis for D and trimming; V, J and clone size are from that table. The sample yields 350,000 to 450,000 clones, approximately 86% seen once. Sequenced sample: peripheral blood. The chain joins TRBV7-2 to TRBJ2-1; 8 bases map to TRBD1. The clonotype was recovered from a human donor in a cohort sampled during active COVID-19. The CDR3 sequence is CASITGQGWDEQFF. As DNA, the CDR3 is TGTGCCAGCATCACTGGACAGGGATGGGATGAGCAGTTCTTC.